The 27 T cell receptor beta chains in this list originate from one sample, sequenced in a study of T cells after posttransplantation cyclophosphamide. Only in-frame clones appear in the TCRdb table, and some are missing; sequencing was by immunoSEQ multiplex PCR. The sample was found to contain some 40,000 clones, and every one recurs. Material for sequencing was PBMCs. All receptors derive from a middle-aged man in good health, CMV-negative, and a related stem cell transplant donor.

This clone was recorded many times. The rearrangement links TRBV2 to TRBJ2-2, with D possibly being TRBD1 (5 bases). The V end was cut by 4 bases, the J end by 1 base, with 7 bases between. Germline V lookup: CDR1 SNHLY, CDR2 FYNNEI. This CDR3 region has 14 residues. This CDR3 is CASSGQGNTGELFF. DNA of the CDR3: TGTGCCAGCAGTGGGCAGGGGAACACCGGGGAGCTGTTTTTT.

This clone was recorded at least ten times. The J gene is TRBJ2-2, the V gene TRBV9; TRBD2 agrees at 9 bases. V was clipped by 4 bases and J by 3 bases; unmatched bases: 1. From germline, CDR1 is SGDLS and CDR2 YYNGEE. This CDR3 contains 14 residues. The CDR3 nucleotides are TGTGCCAGCAGCAGACTAGCGGACACCGGGGAGCTGTTTTTT. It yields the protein CASSRLADTGELFF.

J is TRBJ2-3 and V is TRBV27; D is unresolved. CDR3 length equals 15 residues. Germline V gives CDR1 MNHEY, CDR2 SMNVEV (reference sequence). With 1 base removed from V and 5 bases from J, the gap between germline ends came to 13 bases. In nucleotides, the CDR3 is TGTGCCAGCAGTTTATGGCAGAGCAGGAAAGATACGCAGTATTTT. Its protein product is CASSLWQSRKDTQYF.

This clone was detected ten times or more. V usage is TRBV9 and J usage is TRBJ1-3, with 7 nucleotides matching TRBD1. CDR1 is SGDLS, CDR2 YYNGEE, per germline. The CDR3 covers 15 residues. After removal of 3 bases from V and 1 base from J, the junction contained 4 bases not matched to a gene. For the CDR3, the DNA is TGTGCCAGCAGCGCCCAGACAGGGTCTGGAAACACCATATATTTT. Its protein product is CASSAQTGSGNTIYF. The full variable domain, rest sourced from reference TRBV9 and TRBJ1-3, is DSGVTQTPKHLITATGQRVTLRCSPRSGDLSVYWYQQSLDQGLQFLIQYYNGEERAKGNILERFSAQQFPDLHSELNLSSLELGDSALYFCASSAQTGSGNTIYFGEGSWLTVV.

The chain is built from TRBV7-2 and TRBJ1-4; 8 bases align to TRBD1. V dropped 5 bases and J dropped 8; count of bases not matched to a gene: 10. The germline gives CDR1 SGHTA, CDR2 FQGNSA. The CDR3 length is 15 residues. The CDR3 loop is CASSPYGQGKEKLFF. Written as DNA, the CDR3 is TGTGCCAGCAGCCCGTACGGACAGGGAAAGGAAAAACTGTTTTTT.

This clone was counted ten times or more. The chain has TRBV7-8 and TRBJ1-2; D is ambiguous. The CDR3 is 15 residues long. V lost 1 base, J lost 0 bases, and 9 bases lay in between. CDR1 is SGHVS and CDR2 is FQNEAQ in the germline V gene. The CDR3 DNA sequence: TGTGCCAGCAGCTTAGACACAATCTCTAACTATGGCTACACCTTC. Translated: CASSLDTISNYGYTF.

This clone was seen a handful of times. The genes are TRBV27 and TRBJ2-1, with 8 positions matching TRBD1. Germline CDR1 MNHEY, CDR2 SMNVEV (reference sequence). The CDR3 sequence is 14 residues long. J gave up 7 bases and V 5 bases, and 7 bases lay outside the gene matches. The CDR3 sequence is CASSQGQVRNEQFF. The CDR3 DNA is TGTGCCAGCAGTCAGGGACAGGTACGAAATGAGCAGTTCTTC.

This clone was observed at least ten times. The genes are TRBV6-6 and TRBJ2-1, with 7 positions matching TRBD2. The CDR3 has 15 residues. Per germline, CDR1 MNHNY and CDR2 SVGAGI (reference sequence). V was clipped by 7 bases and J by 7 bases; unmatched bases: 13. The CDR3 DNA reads TGTGCCAGCACCAGGGCCCCGGGACTATCAAATGAGCAGTTCTTC. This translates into CASTRAPGLSNEQFF.

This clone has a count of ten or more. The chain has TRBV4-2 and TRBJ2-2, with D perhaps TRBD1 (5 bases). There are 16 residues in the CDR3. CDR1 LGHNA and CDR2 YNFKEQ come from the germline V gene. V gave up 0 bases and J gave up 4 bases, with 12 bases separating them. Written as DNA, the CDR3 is TGTGCCAGCAGCCAAGATATAGGGGTTGGCACCGGGGAGCTGTTTTTT. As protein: CASSQDIGVGTGELFF.

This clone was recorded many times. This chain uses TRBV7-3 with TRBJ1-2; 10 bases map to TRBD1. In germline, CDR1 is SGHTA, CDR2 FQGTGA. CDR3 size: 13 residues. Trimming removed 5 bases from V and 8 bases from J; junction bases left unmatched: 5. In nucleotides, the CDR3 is TGTGCCAGCAGCCCCGGACAGGGGGACGGCTACACCTTC. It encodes CASSPGQGDGYTF.

This CDR3 is CASSETGNPRQETQYF. In nucleotides, the CDR3 is TGTGCCAGCAGCGAAACAGGGAACCCAAGACAAGAGACCCAGTACTTC. The chain carries TRBV9 and TRBJ2-5; possible D gene TRBD1, 6 bases. Trimming took 3 bases from V and 2 from J, leaving 17 bases between them. There are 16 residues in the CDR3. Germline assignment: CDR1 SGDLS and CDR2 YYNGEE.

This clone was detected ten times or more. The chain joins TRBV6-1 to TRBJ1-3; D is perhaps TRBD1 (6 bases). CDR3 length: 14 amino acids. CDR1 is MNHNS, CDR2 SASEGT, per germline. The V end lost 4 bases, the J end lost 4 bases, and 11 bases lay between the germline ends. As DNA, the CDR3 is TGTGCCAGCAGTGGCGGGGGGCTAGGAAACACCATATATTTT. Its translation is CASSGGGLGNTIYF.

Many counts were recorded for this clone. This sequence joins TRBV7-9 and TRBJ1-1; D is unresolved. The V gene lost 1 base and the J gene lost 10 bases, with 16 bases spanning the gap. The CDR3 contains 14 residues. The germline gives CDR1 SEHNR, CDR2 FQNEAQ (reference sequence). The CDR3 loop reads CASSLGAEGRVAFF. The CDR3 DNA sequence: TGTGCCAGCAGCTTAGGGGCCGAGGGCCGCGTAGCTTTCTTT.

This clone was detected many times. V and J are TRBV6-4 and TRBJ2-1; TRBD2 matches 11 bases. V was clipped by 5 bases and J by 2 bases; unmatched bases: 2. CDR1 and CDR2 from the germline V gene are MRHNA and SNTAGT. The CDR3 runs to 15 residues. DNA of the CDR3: TGTGCCAGCAGTAGACTAGCGGGAACCTACAATGAGCAGTTCTTC. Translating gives CASSRLAGTYNEQFF.

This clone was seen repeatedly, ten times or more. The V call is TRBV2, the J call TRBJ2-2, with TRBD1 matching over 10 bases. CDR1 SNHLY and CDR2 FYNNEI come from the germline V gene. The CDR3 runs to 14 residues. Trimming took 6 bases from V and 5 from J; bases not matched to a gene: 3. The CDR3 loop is CASRGQGRTGELFF. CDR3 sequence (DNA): TGTGCCAGCAGGGGACAGGGGAGAACCGGGGAGCTGTTTTTT.

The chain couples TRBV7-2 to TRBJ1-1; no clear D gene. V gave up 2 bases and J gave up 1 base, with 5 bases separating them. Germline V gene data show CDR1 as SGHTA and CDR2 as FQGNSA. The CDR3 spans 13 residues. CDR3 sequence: CASSLLGNTEAFF. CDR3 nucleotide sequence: TGTGCCAGCAGCTTACTCGGGAACACTGAAGCTTTCTTT.

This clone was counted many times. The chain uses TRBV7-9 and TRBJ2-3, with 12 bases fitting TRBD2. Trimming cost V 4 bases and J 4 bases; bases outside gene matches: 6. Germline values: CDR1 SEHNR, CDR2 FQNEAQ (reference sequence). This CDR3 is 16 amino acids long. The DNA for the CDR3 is TGTGCCAGCAGCTCCCAGACTAGCGGGAGTCCAGATACGCAGTATTTT. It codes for CASSSQTSGSPDTQYF.

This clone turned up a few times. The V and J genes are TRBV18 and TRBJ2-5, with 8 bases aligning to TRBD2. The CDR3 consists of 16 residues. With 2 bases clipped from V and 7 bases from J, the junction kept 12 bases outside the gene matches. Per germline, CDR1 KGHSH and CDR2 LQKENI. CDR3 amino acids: CASSPLVAGTPGTQYF. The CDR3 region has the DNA TGTGCCAGCTCACCATTGGTAGCGGGAACCCCCGGGACCCAGTACTTC.

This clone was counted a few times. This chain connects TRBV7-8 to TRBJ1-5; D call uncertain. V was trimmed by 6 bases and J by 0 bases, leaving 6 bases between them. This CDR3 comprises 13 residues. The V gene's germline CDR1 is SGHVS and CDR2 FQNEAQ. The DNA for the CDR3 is TGTGCCAGCAGGGAGAATAGCAATCAGCCCCAGCATTTT. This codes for CASRENSNQPQHF.

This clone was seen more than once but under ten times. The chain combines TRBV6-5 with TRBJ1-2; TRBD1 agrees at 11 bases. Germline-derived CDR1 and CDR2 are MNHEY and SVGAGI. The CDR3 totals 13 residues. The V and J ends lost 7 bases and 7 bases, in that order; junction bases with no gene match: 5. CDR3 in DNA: TGTGCCAGCAAAAAAGGACAGGGGGCTGGCTACACCTTC. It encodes CASKKGQGAGYTF.

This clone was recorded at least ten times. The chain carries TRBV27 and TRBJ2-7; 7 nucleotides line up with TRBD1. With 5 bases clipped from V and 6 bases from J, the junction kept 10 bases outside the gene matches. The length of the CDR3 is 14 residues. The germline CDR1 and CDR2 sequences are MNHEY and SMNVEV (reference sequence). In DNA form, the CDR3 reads TGTGCCAGCAGTGCCCGGACAGGACAAGGCGAGCAGTACTTC. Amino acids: CASSARTGQGEQYF.

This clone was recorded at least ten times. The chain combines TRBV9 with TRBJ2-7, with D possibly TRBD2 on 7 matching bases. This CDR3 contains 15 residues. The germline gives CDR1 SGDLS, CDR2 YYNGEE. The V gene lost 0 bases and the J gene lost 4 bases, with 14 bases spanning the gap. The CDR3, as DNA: TGTGCCAGCAGCGTAGAATGGGGGGGCGGTTACGAGCAGTACTTC. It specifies CASSVEWGGGYEQYF. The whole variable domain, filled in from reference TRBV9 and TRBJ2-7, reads DSGVTQTPKHLITATGQRVTLRCSPRSGDLSVYWYQQSLDQGLQFLIQYYNGEERAKGNILERFSAQQFPDLHSELNLSSLELGDSALYFCASSVEWGGGYEQYFGPGTRLTVT.

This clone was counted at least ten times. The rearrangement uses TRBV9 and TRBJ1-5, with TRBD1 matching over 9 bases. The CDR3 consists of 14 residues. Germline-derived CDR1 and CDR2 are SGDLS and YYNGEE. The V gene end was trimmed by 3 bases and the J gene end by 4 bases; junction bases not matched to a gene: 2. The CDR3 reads CASSAGTGNQPQHF. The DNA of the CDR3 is TGTGCCAGCAGCGCCGGGACAGGGAATCAGCCCCAGCATTTT.

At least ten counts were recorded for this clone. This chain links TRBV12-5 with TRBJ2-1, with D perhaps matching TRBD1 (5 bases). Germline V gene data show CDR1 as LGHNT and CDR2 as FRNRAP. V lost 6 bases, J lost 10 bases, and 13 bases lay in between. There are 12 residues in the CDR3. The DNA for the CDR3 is TGTGCTAGTGGCCTGACAGTTGGCGAGCAGTTCTTC. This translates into CASGLTVGEQFF.

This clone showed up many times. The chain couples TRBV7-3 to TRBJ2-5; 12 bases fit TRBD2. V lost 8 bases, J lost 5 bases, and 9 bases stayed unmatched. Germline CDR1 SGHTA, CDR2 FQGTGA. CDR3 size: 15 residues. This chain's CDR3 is CASSETSGSGETQYF. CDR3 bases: TGTGCCAGCTCCGAGACTAGCGGGAGCGGGGAGACCCAGTACTTC.

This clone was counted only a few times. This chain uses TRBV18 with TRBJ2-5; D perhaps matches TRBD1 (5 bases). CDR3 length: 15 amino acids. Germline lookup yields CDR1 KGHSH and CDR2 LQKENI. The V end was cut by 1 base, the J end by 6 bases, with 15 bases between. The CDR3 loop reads CASSPQGRAEKTQYF. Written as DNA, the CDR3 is TGTGCCAGCTCACCACAGGGGCGCGCTGAAAAGACCCAGTACTTC.

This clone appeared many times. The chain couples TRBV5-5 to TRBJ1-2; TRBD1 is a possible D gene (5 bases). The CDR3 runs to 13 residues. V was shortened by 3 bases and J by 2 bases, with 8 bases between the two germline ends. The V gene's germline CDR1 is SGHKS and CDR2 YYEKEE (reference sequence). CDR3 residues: CASSSTANYGYTF. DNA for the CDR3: TGTGCCAGCAGCTCGACAGCAAACTATGGCTACACCTTC.